The clone carrying this T cell receptor beta chain occurred once. Its specificity is not known. The sample is drawn from a study of T cell responses to AZD1222 COVID-19 vaccine. Produced via immunoSEQ multiplex PCR; TCRdb's table is partial and in-frame only. Among around 140,000 clones listed, 90% to 95% were seen once. Study-wide points: Baseline seropositives among AZD1222 recipients totaled only 5 to 7. Across the whole spike, CD4 TCRs peaked at regions 160-218 and 743-854. Compared with day 0, the breadth and depth of the Spike-specific TCR repertoire rose significantly after two doses of AZD1222. Donors were largely white British and mainly female; clonal diversity was possibly underestimated.

V lost 0 bases, J lost 4 bases, and 12 bases lay in between. CDR3 length: 16 residues. Looked up from germline, CDR1 is LGHNA and CDR2 is YSLEER. The receptor's source is an adult in good health. V gene TRBV4-3 combines with J gene TRBJ2-2, with D possibly matching TRBD2 (6 bases). Material: peripheral blood, obtained on day 0 of AZD1222 vaccination. CDR3 in amino acids: CASSQEAGPTTGELFF. The CDR3 DNA sequence: TGCGCCAGCAGCCAAGAGGCGGGGCCGACCACCGGGGAGCTGTTTTTT.